This T cell receptor (beta chain) is from a study of blood T cells in healthy people across ages. Study results and limitations: Shifts in expanded clonotypes may have been confounded by donor CMV status, which was unknown.

There were healthy Caucasian individuals from Russia, aged roughly 6 to 95, serving as donors. The extraction recovered at least 5 micrograms of total RNA per sample. The CDR3 covers 14 residues. Germline lookup yields CDR1 MGHRA and CDR2 YSYEKL. Then a second PCR, running about 6 to 12 cycles, was carried out with a sample-barcoded 5' primer and a J-beta primer mix. A single record per CDR3 protein comes from TCRdb applying MiXCR to the 5' RACE reads. The table lists 2 million or so distinct CDR3 sequences, about 50% of them singletons. This clonotype was found once. The antigen is undetermined. Sequences were obtained from blood. The TCR sequence derives from a woman aged 35 to 49 in good health. The chain recombines TRBV4-1 with TRBJ2-5, with D possibly TRBD2 on 5 matching bases. TRBJ2-7 explains the end of the DNA better; the J call may be wrong. The CDR3 sequence: CASSDIDRGYEQYF. In DNA form, the CDR3 reads TGCGCCAGCAGCGATATAGATCGCGGGTACGAGCAGTACTTC.